This T cell receptor beta chain was retrieved from a study of CD4 T cells in relation to SARS-CoV-2 and coronaviruses. Sorted naive or memory CD4+ cells met CEF peptides for over 9 days. The CDR3 is 16 residues long. V was pared by 1 base and J by 0 bases, with 9 bases between. CDR1 SGHTA and CDR2 FQGNSA come from the germline V gene. Sequencing was performed with immunoSEQ multiplex PCR; in TCRdb, only in-frame clones are kept and a portion is missing. The sample consists of around 31,000 clones, over 60% of them appearing once. About this clone: Its target is not known.

The source of this sequence is an adult with COVID-19. The genes are TRBV7-2 and TRBJ2-2; D remains ambiguous. Sequencing was carried out using memory CD4+ T cells from PBMCs, cultured in vitro. The CDR3 nucleotides read TGTGCCAGCAGCTTAGTAGGGCGGACGAACACCGGGGAGCTGTTTTTT. Its translation: CASSLVGRTNTGELFF.